The present TCR beta chain was sequenced within a study of human thymus T cells. The study used thymus tissue resected during corrective heart surgery. Profiling relied on immunoSEQ multiplex PCR, and the TCRdb table lists in-frame clones only, not all of them. The repertoire includes tens of thousands of clones, 90% to 95% of them detected once, and around 0.03% sits in the top ten. The CDR3 is 17 residues long. Trimming at V came to 6 bases and at J to 0 bases, leaving 5 bases not matched to a gene. The V gene's germline CDR1 is LNHDA and CDR2 SQIVND (reference sequence). The origin of this receptor is a girl less than two years old with a congenital heart defect but otherwise immunologically healthy. Sequenced material: thymus tissue. The chain employs TRBV19 and TRBJ2-6; 10 positions match TRBD1. The CDR3 coding sequence is TGTGCCAGTAGCACCGGGACAGGGGTCTCTGGGGCCAACGTCCTGACTTTC. Its protein is CASSTGTGVSGANVLTF. The entire variable domain, with the rest obtained from reference TRBV19 and TRBJ2-6, is as follows: DGGITQSPKYLFRKEGQNVTLSCEQNLNHDAMYWYRQDPGQGLRLIYYSQIVNDFQKGDIAEGYSVSREKKESFPLTVTSAQKNPTAFYLCASSTGTGVSGANVLTFGAGSRLTVL.